The present T cell receptor (beta chain) was sequenced within a study of T cells after yellow fever vaccination. The wider study: Fractions low in cell number were prepared with SMART-Seq v4 Ultra Low Input. Study-wide points: Repertoires sorted by FACS could include abundant clonotypes that are contaminants from the bulk population. Among all clonotypes, a small share was observed in both CD4 and CD8 compartments.

Worth noting for this clonotype: Its target is not known.

TCRdb fed the 5' RACE reads into MiXCR, producing one record per CDR3 protein. The data hold around 310,000 distinct CDR3 sequences, with more than 8.5% observed a single time. Unmatched junction bases numbered 4, after V lost 3 bases and J lost 2 bases. CDR1 and CDR2 from the germline V gene are LGHDT and YNNKEL (reference sequence). The CDR3 totals 16 residues. This chain joins TRBV3-1 and TRBJ2-1, with 10 bases matching TRBD2. This TCR was sampled from a man between 18 and 29 years old who received the YFV17D yellow fever vaccine. The source material was PBMCs, sampled on the day of the first yellow fever vaccination. The CDR3 is CASSHSGGAAYNEQFF. Written as DNA, the CDR3 is TGTGCCAGCAGCCACAGCGGGGGGGCGGCCTACAATGAGCAGTTCTTC.